One sample yielded the 8 T cell receptor beta chains listed below, sequenced in a study of blood T cell repertoires in COVID-19. TCRdb keeps only in-frame clones here, not all; method: immunoSEQ multiplex PCR. The sample has more than 100,000 clones, around 86% seen once. Input material: peripheral blood. The receptors stem from a man older than 75 with acute or convalescent COVID-19.

This clone has a single count. The rearrangement uses TRBV10-3 and TRBJ2-1; D gene unclear. Germline V lookup: CDR1 ENHRY, CDR2 SYGVKD. The CDR3 has 14 residues. The V and J ends lost 0 bases and 8 bases respectively, with 11 bases between them. CDR3 DNA: TGTGCCATCAGTGAGTCGAGGCTAGTTGATGAGCAGTTCTTC. Translating it yields CAISESRLVDEQFF.

The genes are TRBV10-3 and TRBJ1-2; TRBD1 matches at 10 bases. From germline, CDR1 is ENHRY and CDR2 SYGVKD. V trimming: 4 bases; J trimming: 6 bases; junction bases outside the gene matches: 8. This CDR3 contains 15 residues. CDR3 coding DNA: TGTGCCATCAGTGGCCCTACCGGGACAGGGGATGGCTACACCTTC. This translates into CAISGPTGTGDGYTF.

Here the CDR3 reads CSVGVTSYTGELFF. The DNA for the CDR3 is TGCAGCGTCGGGGTGACTAGCTACACCGGGGAGCTGTTTTTT. The V gene is TRBV29-1, the J gene TRBJ2-2, with 7 bases lining up with TRBD2. V shed 6 bases, J shed 3 bases, and the junction held 7 bases outside the gene matches. The CDR3 spans 14 residues. Germline loops: CDR1 SQVTM, CDR2 ANQGSEA.

The chain uses TRBV6-5 and TRBJ2-1; 12 bases are a match to TRBD2. The V segment lost 5 bases and the J segment 6 bases; nucleotides outside the gene matches: 5. Germline assignment: CDR1 MNHEY and CDR2 SVGAGI. The CDR3 contains 15 residues. The CDR3 sequence is CASSPLAGGRNEQFF. The CDR3 DNA is TGTGCCAGCAGTCCGCTAGCGGGGGGGCGCAATGAGCAGTTCTTC.

The chain joins TRBV28 to TRBJ1-5; D unresolved. This CDR3 region has 14 residues. V lost 6 bases and J 6 bases, leaving 15 bases between the germline ends. CDR1 and CDR2 (germline): MDHEN, SYDVKM. CDR3 bases: TGTGCCAGCAGCCGGGGTGGTCTGGCTCAGCCCCAGCATTTT. Translated: CASSRGGLAQPQHF.

The chain is built from TRBV30 and TRBJ2-1; 15 nucleotides line up with TRBD2. This CDR3 is built from 15 residues. Trimming cost V 7 bases and J 1 base; bases outside gene matches: 2. Germline V lookup: CDR1 GTSNPN, CDR2 SVGIG (reference sequence). CDR3 loop: CAFGLAGGSYNEQFF. The CDR3, as DNA: TGTGCCTTCGGACTAGCGGGAGGGTCCTACAATGAGCAGTTCTTC.

The chain combines TRBV11-3 with TRBJ2-7, with TRBD1 matching 11 bases. V shed 2 bases, J shed 4 bases, and the junction held 4 bases outside the gene matches. Germline-derived CDR1 and CDR2 are SGHNT and YENEEA. This CDR3 contains 15 residues. CDR3 coding DNA: TGTGCCAGCAGCTTATCGGGACAGGGGGGATACGAGCAGTACTTC. Its translation is CASSLSGQGGYEQYF.

The gene calls are TRBV7-3 and TRBJ1-1; TRBD1 matches 7 bases. The ends lost 4 bases at V and 7 bases at J; junction bases unmatched: 6. The CDR3 is 13 residues long. Germline CDR1 and CDR2: SGHTA and FQGTGA. The CDR3 region has the DNA TGTGCCAGCAGCTACTCCCGGGACAGTGAAGCTTTCTTT. Translated: CASSYSRDSEAFF.